This TCR beta chain is from a study of cytomegalovirus exposure and HLA in healthy donors (dated by TCRdb to about 2017). Turning to the overall study: An earlier analysis of under 600 of the donors reported 250 to 300 Gb of sequence data and 117 million unique TCR beta sequences from 190 million or so T cells. Roughly 300 gigabases of sequencing data and tens of millions of unique TCR sequences were included in an early release covering around 650 HLA-typed donors. Of the roughly 400 genotyped donors, roughly 80% were placed in the genetic ancestry cluster associated with self-reported Caucasian donors. The study aimed to test whether cataloging public T cell receptors could reveal signatures of past pathogen exposure. Using immunosequencing, the study profiled T cell repertoires from some 670 subjects and related those repertoires to cytomegalovirus serostatus. In addition to the first cohort of 666 subjects, a separate validation cohort of about 120 different subjects was used. To predict cytomegalovirus infection status, the study combined high-throughput TCR immunosequencing, statistical association of individual TCRs with disease status, and machine learning. To study patterns of TCR occurrence, a later analysis re-analyzed previously published TCR beta repertoires from under 750 donors and added high-resolution HLA genotyping. Rather than using new phenotypic data, the later analysis identified candidate immune exposures from TCR beta sequences and from how often those sequences occurred across donors. An earlier analysis of 500 to 750 of the donors applied high-throughput TCR beta sequencing to assess whether each TCR beta V gene segment acted as functional or pseudogenic. Donor age, sex, ethnicity and CMV serostatus were compiled together with the repertoire data. A later genetic analysis took genome-wide SNP genotypes for about three fifths of the roughly 670 donors and used that subset as a discovery cohort. All discovery cohort repertoires had been generated using a single sequencing platform. Both class I and class II loci were covered by HLA typing, at four-digit resolution. Typing coverage differed by locus: A, B, C, DRB1 and DQB1 were typed in about 620-640 donors, DQA1 in 500 to 550, DPA1 in 600 to 610, and DPB1 in just under 480. Because of strong linkage in the cohort, a handful of DR-DQ haplotypes were treated as single units for association and clustering. Among 300 to 450 genotyped donors of the cohort, an average of approximately 250,000 unique TCR beta nucleotide sequences were sequenced per donor, roughly 18% of them non-productive.

Results and caveats for the whole study, not just this receptor: According to a later analysis, TCR association rates differed among HLA loci, with DRB1 alleles showing the most associated TCRs and HLA-C alleles showing the fewest. In a later analysis, several top co-occurrence clusters were reported to appear linked to parvovirus B19, influenza, CMV and Epstein-Barr virus. Correlated functional status among segregating V segments might be attributable to linkage disequilibrium, but an unknown experimental factor could not be ruled out. A further reported finding was that TCR beta sequences accurately predicted the HLA-A and HLA-B alleles for most subjects in the first cohort. In both the original and validation cohorts, the classifier was reported to diagnose cytomegalovirus status with high specificity and sensitivity. The authors suggested that the approach could potentially be generalized to other disease states and immunological phenotypes. Sequencing depth was assumed to be roughly uniform across donors in the presence/absence analyses, though that assumption may not hold. Some 15 rarely observed V segments, including chromosome 9 orphons, were excluded from the earlier analysis of about 610 of the donors because counts were too low. A total of fewer than 200 TCR beta chains were listed by the study as associated with cytomegalovirus. In a later genetic analysis, fewer N-insertions in productive TCRs were reported among donors in an Asian-associated ancestry cluster than the approximately 710-donor mean. Most CMV-associated TCR beta chains appeared to be HLA-restricted in a later analysis, and the HLA associations seemed to be driven largely by CMV exposure. A cluster of highly shared sequence variants was judged likely to be a technical artifact of the sequencing pipeline. In vitro tests confirmed that a few of the cytomegalovirus-associated TCR beta chains recognize cytomegalovirus antigens. The only immune exposure information available for the cohort was CMV serostatus. In a later analysis, HLA-associated TCR beta chains were found to be more clonally expanded and to have lower generation probabilities than equally common non-associated chains. Some IMGT-functional V segments, including TRBV6-2 and TRBV6-3, could not be distinguished by the 87-base-pair reads and were therefore excluded. Most TCR sequences were observed very rarely across donors, whereas some public TCRs were present in many individuals. Assigning TCR associations to individual alleles was difficult when HLA alleles, especially DR and DQ, strongly co-occurred. A later genetic analysis associated a missense DCLRE1C variant with V-gene and J-gene trimming of TCR beta chains, and an independent cohort replicated the association. Because some donors lacked HLA typing at each locus, the association tests relied only on the typed subset. In this cohort, only TCR beta chains were sequenced, and detectable features were limited by the absence of alpha or paired-chain data. Broadly in line with IMGT annotations, most TCR beta V segments showed up in productive rearrangements about 90% or about 30% of the time in an earlier analysis of a few hundred of the donors. Specific HLA alleles were associated with over 15,000 TCR beta sequences at a false discovery rate of 0.05 in a later analysis.

Regarding this clone: Its antigen specificity is not known. No qualities accompany the bases; no much larger clone lies one base away.

Library prep was done by the immunoSEQ multiplex PCR assay. For the multiplex PCR, a mixture combining 60 forward primers for TCR Vbeta segments and 13 reverse primers for TCR Jbeta segments was used. The CDR3 region of rearranged TCR beta genes was amplified from genomic DNA with a multiplex PCR assay. The amplified TCR beta libraries were sequenced on the Illumina HiSeq System as 87-base-pair reads. The authors' analysis ran thus. A later analysis counted around 72 million unique TCR beta chains across the 670 or so repertoires, and 9 million to 14 million of these chains were shared by at least two donors. Raw reads were error-corrected and collapsed into unique sequences with a nearest-neighbor algorithm that merged closely related sequences to remove PCR and sequencing errors. V, D and J gene segments were assigned by aligning CDR3 sequences to IMGT reference sequences. For a sequence to be retained, at least a six-nucleotide match to both a V gene segment and a J gene segment was required. Rearrangements were called productive when the CDR3 lacked stop codons and stayed in frame with V and J; all others were non-productive. Following IMGT convention, CDR3 was defined as the stretch from the second conserved V-encoded cysteine up to the conserved J-encoded phenylalanine. The earlier analysis of 500 to 600 of the donors excluded sequences that lacked an unambiguous match to a single V gene segment. An earlier analysis of approximately 590 of the donors classified V segments as functional when productive rearrangements were above 56.7% and as segregating when the standard deviation between donors was above 5%. A statistical classification framework was built to diagnose cytomegalovirus status from the catalog of TCR beta chain sequences. V and J gene assignment, in a later analysis, came from comparing TCR nucleotide sequences with IMGT/GENE-DB human TR gene sequences. In a later analysis, CDR3 sequences and most-parsimonious VDJ recombination scenarios were assigned using the TCRdist pipeline. In a later analysis, each TCR beta chain was defined by its CDR3 amino acid sequence together with its V-gene family, and reads lacking a unique V-gene family were excluded. In a later analysis, fewer than 600 highly shared, low-generation-probability nucleotide sequences were removed to address suspected cross-contamination and a sequencing artifact. A later analysis calculated a clonal expansion index for each public chain from normalized within-repertoire ranks of inferred template counts. In a later analysis, generation probabilities were computed with a VDJ recombination model fitted to out-of-frame rearrangements, and the resulting probabilities were checked against IGoR. In a later analysis, TCR-TCR, TCR-HLA and TCR-CMV co-occurrence was scored with hypergeometric tests, and a repertoire-size bias correction was applied to TCR pairs. In a later analysis, false discovery rates were estimated by permuting HLA or CMV assignments 20 times. In a later analysis, co-occurring TCRs were grouped using DBSCAN, with TCRdist sequence similarity added in when clustering inside HLA-allele-positive subsets. Repertoires with fewer than 30,000 or more than 120,000 public chains, plus five repertoires with anomalous nucleotide sharing, were excluded from co-occurrence clustering. Sourced from immuneACCESS, this table was stored by TCRdb with only in-frame sequences that have V and J called. A share of the clones is absent; for the studies checked, an unresolved V gene accounts for under half, and the remainder has no known explanation. Clone size and V and J calls were adopted from that table, with D and trimming inferred from the DNA. This sample comprises approximately 140,000 clones, 75% to 85% of them detected only once. Roughly 3.6% of the sample comes from the top ten.

CDR1 and CDR2 (ENHRY, SYGVKD) derive from the germline V gene. The cysteine opens and the phenylalanine closes a CDR3 of 14 amino acids. Only the CDR3 DNA is retained, 42 bases long and in frame from the first base. At the junction V is shortened by 8 bases and J by 4 bases, with 15 bases in between. In total, approximately 610 healthy bone marrow donors made up the cohort. All cohort members were sampled while nominally healthy, although unrecorded immune exposures were likely present. CMV serostatus was recorded as positive for about 300 and negative for about 55% of the roughly 700 cohort members, whereas no CMV serostatus was recorded for the donor in question. A peripheral blood sample was collected from each donor, and TCR beta sequencing was performed on peripheral blood mononuclear cells. Genomic DNA extraction from the blood cell samples was performed with the Qiagen DNeasy Blood Extraction Kit.

The sample taken for sequencing was PBMCs. The receptor was derived from a human donor in good health. The sequence links TRBV10-3 to TRBJ2-1, with a tentative D gene TRBD2 over 5 matching bases. In nucleotide form, the sequence is TGTGCCATCGCGACGGCGGGCAAATACAATGAGCAGTTCTTC. It specifies CAIATAGKYNEQFF.